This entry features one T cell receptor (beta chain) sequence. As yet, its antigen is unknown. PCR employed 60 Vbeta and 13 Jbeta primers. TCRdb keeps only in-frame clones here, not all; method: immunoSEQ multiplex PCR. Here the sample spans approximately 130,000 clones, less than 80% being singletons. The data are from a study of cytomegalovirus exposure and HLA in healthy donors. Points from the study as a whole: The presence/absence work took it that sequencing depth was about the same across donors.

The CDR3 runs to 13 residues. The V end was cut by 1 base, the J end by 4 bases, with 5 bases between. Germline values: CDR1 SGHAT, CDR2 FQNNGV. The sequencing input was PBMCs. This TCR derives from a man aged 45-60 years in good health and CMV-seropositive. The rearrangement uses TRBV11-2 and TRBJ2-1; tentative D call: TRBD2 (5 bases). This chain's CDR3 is CASSLGTYNEQFF. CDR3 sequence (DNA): TGTGCCAGCAGCTTAGGGACTTACAATGAGCAGTTCTTC.